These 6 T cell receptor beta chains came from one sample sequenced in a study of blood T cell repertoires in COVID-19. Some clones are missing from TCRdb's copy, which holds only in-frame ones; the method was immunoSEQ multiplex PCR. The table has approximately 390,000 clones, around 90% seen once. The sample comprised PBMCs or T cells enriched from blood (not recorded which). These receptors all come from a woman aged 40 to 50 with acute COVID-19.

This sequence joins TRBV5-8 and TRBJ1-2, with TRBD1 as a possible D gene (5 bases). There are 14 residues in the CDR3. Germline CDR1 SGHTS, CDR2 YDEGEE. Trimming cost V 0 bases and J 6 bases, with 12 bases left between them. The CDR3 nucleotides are TGTGCCAGCAGCTTGGTCCCAGGGAAGGATGGCTACACCTTC. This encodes CASSLVPGKDGYTF.

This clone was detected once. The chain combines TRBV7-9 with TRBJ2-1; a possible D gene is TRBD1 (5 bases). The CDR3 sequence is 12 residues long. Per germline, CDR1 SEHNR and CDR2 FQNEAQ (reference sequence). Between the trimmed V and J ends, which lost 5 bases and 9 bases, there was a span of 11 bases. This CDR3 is CASSPTGGEQFF. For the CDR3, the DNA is TGTGCCAGCAGCCCCACAGGCGGTGAGCAGTTCTTC.

As DNA, the CDR3 is TGTGCCAGCAGAGGGACTAGCGGGATGACCCAGTACTTC. This sequence encodes CASRGTSGMTQYF. The rearrangement uses TRBV2 and TRBJ2-5; 13 nucleotides agree with TRBD2. CDR3 length equals 13 residues. The germline gives CDR1 SNHLY, CDR2 FYNNEI. Trimming removed 6 bases from V and 7 bases from J; junction bases left unmatched: 2.

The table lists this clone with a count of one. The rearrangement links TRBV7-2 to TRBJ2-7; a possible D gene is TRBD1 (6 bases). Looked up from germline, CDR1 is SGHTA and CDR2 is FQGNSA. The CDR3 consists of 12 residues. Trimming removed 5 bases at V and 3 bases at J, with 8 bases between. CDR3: CASSVQGYEQYF. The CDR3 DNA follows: TGTGCCAGCAGCGTACAGGGCTACGAGCAGTACTTC. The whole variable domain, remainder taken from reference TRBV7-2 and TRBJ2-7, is GAGVSQSPSNKVTEKGKDVELRCDPISGHTALYWYRQSLGQGLEFLIYFQGNSAPDKSGLPSDRFSAERTGGSVSTLTIQRTQQEDSAVYLCASSVQGYEQYFGPGTRLTVT.

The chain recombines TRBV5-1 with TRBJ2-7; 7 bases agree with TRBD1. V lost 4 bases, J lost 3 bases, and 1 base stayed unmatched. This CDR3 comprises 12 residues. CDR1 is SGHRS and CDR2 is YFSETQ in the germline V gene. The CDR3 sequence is CASSGTVYEQYF. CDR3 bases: TGCGCCAGCAGCGGGACAGTCTACGAGCAGTACTTC.

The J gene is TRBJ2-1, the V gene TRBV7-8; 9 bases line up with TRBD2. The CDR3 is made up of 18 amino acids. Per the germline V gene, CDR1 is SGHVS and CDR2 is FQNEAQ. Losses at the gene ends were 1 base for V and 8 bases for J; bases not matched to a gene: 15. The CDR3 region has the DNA TGTGCCAGCAGCTTAGGGTTGGTAGCGGGGGCTCTGGGGGATGAGCAGTTCTTC. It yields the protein CASSLGLVAGALGDEQFF.